Listed here is a single TCR beta chain. Its antigen is not identified. The sample originates from a study of CD8 T cells in ankylosing spondylitis. From germline, CDR1 is SNHLY and CDR2 FYNNEI. This CDR3 is built from 18 residues. Trimming cost V 10 bases and J 0 bases; bases outside gene matches: 14. Scientists made TCR beta libraries using quantitative 5'-RACE with molecular barcodes. TCRdb passed the 5' RACE reads through MiXCR, listing each CDR3 protein once. The sample records some 270,000 distinct CDR3 sequences, more than 15% being singletons. Findings of the study overall: Reportedly, significant enrichment of disease-linked clones occurred in matched ankylosing spondylitis synovial fluid. Made up of under ten highly homologous variants, a TCR beta motif appeared characteristic of ankylosing spondylitis blood. Disease-linked clones proved CD8+ and comparatively uncommon in peripheral blood.

The chain is built from TRBV2 and TRBJ2-3, with 12 bases that match TRBD1. The sample consisted of blood, either unsorted or a sorted T cell fraction (not recorded which). The source of this sequence is a male donor with ankylosing spondylitis or in good health (not recorded which). The CDR3: CATPEWDRGRFSTDTQYF. The CDR3 nucleotides are TGTGCCACCCCTGAGTGGGACAGGGGGCGATTTAGCACAGATACGCAGTATTTT. Drawing the rest from reference TRBV2 and TRBJ2-3, the complete variable domain is EPEVTQTPSHQVTQMGQEVILRCVPISNHLYFYWYRQILGQKVEFLVSFYNNEISEKSEIFDDQFSVERPDGSNFTLKIRSTKLEDSAMYFCATPEWDRGRFSTDTQYFGPGTRLTVL.